These 12 T cell receptor beta chains share one sample of origin, sequenced in a study of T-cell reconstitution after alpha-beta-depleted transplantation in children. Unique molecular identifiers tagged the TCRbeta library. Using its own MiXCR run on the PCR reads, TCRdb lists one record per CDR3 protein. Of roughly 190,000 distinct CDR3 sequences in the sample, about 15% were seen once. Source: PBMCs from the stem cell graft donor, taken from the stem cell graft. Receptors originate from a human donor who donated a stem cell graft to a child with acute lymphoblastic leukemia.

Regarding this clonotype: A read error may be the cause here, since a much bigger clone is one base away. The chain recombines TRBV7-7 with TRBJ2-1; TRBD2 matches at 13 bases. The CDR3 has 18 residues. CDR1 and CDR2 (germline): SSHAT, FNYEAQ (reference sequence). The CDR3 region is CASSLELAGGPSYSEQFF. The CDR3 DNA reads TGTGCCAGCAGCTTAGAACTAGCGGGAGGGCCCTCCTACAGTGAGCAGTTCTTC.

This clonotype has a count of ten or more. This chain joins TRBV28 and TRBJ1-2, with TRBD1 matching over 11 bases. V shed 4 bases, J shed 4 bases, and the junction held 5 bases outside the gene matches. Germline values: CDR1 MDHEN, CDR2 SYDVKM. The CDR3 extends over 15 amino acids. CDR3 sequence: CASSYRTGGAYGYTF. CDR3 DNA: TGTGCCAGCAGTTACCGGACAGGGGGCGCCTATGGCTACACCTTC.

CDR3 sequence (DNA): TGCAGCGGAAGGACAGGCGGCGAGCAGTACTTC. Its translation is CSGRTGGEQYF. The rearrangement joins TRBV29-1 to TRBJ2-7, with TRBD1 matching 7 bases. Germline V gives CDR1 SQVTM, CDR2 ANQGSEA. With V trimmed by 7 bases and J by 6 bases, 6 bases remained unmatched. CDR3 length: 11 residues.

This clonotype was detected ten times or more. J is TRBJ2-2 and V is TRBV12-3 or TRBV12-4; D is perhaps TRBD1 (5 bases). This CDR3 comprises 14 residues. V lost 8 bases and J 0 bases, leaving 10 bases between the germline ends. This chain's CDR3 is CASGLGPNTGELFF. The DNA of the CDR3 is TGTGCCAGCGGGCTGGGGCCGAACACCGGGGAGCTGTTTTTT.

This clonotype was found many times. The chain employs TRBV12-3 or TRBV12-4 and TRBJ2-6; weak D call: TRBD1 (6 bases). The CDR3 covers 18 residues. Deletions cut 5 bases from V and 0 bases from J, with 17 bases between. CDR3: CASSPEDSLRSGANVLTF. CDR3 DNA: TGTGCCAGCAGTCCCGAGGACAGTCTACGCTCTGGGGCCAACGTCCTGACTTTC.

This clonotype was observed at least ten times. The chain recombines TRBV20-1 with TRBJ1-1; 7 bases line up with TRBD1. This CDR3 region has 11 residues. V dropped 3 bases and J dropped 8; count of bases not matched to a gene: 3. Germline CDR1 is DFQATT and CDR2 is SNEGSKA (reference sequence). CDR3 nucleotides: TGCAGTGCTAGGGACAGGAGAGAAGCTTTCTTT. Amino acids: CSARDRREAFF.

In its sample, this clonotype was seen a few times. No conserved phenylalanine or tryptophan is present at the end of the CDR3, so a read error is the likely explanation. The DNA is omitted, as the CDR3 cannot be located on it reliably, and the CDR3 follows TCRdb's listing. This chain links TRBV28 with TRBJ1-1. Including both end residues, the CDR3 is 13 amino acids long. Per germline, CDR1 MDHEN and CDR2 SYDVKM. CDR3 loop: CASSSAGAQTVTG.

In its sample, this clonotype was seen many times. The rearrangement links TRBV20-1 to TRBJ2-7; unclear D gene. The CDR3 has 16 residues. The germline gives CDR1 DFQATT, CDR2 SNEGSKA (reference sequence). With 2 bases removed from V and 0 bases from J, the gap between germline ends came to 17 bases. The CDR3 here is CSARPARQGSSYEQYF. CDR3 nucleotide sequence: TGCAGTGCTAGACCAGCGCGACAAGGTAGCTCCTACGAGCAGTACTTC.

On this clonotype: The junction shows a germline mismatch at one end, possibly a read error. The CDR3 sequence is CASSRDSHDQYF. CDR3 nucleotide sequence: TGTGCCAGCAGTCGGGACAGCCACGACCAGTACTTC. The chain is built from TRBV5-6 and TRBJ2-7; 7 bases are shared with TRBD1. The CDR3 totals 12 residues. The V gene's germline CDR1 is SGHDT and CDR2 YYEEEE.

This clonotype was detected a few times. This chain uses TRBV9 with TRBJ2-6; TRBD1 agrees at 8 bases. V was pared by 3 bases and J by 4 bases, with 9 bases of the junction left unmatched. Germline V CDR1 and CDR2: SGDLS, YYNGEE. This CDR3 has 17 residues. CDR3 sequence (DNA): TGTGCCAGCAGCGCAGGACAGGGTTCTCCAGGGGCCAACGTCCTGACTTTC. Encoded protein: CASSAGQGSPGANVLTF.

This clonotype was seen only a few times. The J gene is TRBJ2-3, the V gene TRBV13, with TRBD2 matching over 9 bases. V lost 0 bases, J lost 0 bases, and 10 bases stayed unmatched. CDR3 length: 19 amino acids. The V gene's germline CDR1 is PRHDT and CDR2 FYEKMQ (reference sequence). For the CDR3, the DNA is TGTGCCAGCAGCTTAGGACGGGCTAGCGGGACCCCTAGCACAGATACGCAGTATTTT. Its protein product is CASSLGRASGTPSTDTQYF.

This clonotype was detected many times. J is TRBJ2-6 and V is TRBV6-1; 8 nucleotides agree with TRBD1. CDR1 MNHNS and CDR2 SASEGT come from the germline V gene. J gave up 4 bases and V 6 bases, and 5 bases lay outside the gene matches. The CDR3 runs to 15 residues. CDR3 coding DNA: TGTGCCAGCAGGGCGACAGGGGCCGGGGCCAACGTCCTGACTTTC. Translation gives CASRATGAGANVLTF.